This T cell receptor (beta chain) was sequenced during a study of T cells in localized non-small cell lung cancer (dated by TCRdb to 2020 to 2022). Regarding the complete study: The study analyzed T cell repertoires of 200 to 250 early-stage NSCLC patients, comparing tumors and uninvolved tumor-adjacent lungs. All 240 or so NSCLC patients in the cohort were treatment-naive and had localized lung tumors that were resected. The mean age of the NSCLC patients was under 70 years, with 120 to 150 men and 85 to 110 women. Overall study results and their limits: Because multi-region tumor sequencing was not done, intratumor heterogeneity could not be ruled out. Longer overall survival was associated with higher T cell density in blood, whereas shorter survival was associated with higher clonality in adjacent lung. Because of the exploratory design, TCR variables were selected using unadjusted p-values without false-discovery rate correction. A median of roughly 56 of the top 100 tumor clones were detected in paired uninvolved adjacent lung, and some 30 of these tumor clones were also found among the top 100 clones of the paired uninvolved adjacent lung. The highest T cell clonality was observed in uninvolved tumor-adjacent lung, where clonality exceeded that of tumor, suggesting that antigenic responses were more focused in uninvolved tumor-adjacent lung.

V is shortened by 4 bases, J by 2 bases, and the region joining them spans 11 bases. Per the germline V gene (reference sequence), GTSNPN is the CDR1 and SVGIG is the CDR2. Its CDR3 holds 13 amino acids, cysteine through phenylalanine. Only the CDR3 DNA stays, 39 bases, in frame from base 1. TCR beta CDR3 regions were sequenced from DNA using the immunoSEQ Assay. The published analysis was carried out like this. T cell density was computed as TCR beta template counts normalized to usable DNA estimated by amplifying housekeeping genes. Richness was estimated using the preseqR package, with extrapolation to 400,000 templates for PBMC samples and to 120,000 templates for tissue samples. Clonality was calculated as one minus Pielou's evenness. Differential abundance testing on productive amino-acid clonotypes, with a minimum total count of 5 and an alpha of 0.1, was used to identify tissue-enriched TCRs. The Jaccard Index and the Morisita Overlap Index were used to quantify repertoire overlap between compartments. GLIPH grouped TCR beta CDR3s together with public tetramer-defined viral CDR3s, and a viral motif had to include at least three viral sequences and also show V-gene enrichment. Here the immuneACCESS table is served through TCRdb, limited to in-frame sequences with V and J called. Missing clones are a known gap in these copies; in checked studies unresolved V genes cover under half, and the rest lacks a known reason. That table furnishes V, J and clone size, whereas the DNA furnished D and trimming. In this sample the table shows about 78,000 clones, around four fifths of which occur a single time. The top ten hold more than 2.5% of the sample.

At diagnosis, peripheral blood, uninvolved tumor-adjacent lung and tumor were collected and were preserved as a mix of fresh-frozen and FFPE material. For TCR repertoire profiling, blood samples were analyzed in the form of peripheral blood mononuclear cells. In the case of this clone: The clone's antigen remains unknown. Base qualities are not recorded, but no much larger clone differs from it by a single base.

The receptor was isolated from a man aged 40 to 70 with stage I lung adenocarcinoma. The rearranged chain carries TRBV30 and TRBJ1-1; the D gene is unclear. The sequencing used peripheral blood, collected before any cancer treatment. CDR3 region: CAWTRTSNTEAFF. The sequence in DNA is TGTGCCTGGACCCGGACCTCAAACACTGAAGCTTTCTTT.